The text below deals with one T cell receptor (beta chain). No antigen is known for it. Germline V gene sequence: CDR1 SNHLY, CDR2 FYNNEI. The CDR3 spans 16 residues. The V end lost 6 bases, the J end lost 1 base, and 18 bases lay between the germline ends. This sample was included in a study of shared clonotypes between healthy human individuals. Findings of the study overall: Compared with memory subsets, naive subsets generally had larger estimated richness.

Sequenced by immunoSEQ multiplex PCR; TCRdb stores in-frame clones only, minus some. The sample shows roughly 2.6 million clones, about 92% of them seen only once. This TCR came from a man younger than 35 in good health. Material: naive CD4+ T cells sorted from blood. Subset: CD45RA+ positively selected. The V and J genes are TRBV2 and TRBJ1-1, with TRBD1 as a possible D gene (6 bases). The CDR3 sequence: CASSPRAQGSNTEAFF. The CDR3 bases are TGTGCCAGCAGCCCAAGGGCCCAGGGGTCGAACACTGAAGCTTTCTTT.